Listed here is a single T cell receptor (beta chain). When the RNA was reverse transcribed, random hexamers were used with an input of 0.5 to 1 ug. From the immunoSEQ multiplex PCR reads, TCRdb called clonotypes with MiXCR, one entry per CDR3 protein. Among about 180,000 distinct CDR3 sequences listed, roughly 94% were seen once. This sample stems from a study of CD8 T cells in Susac syndrome. CDR1 is MNHNS and CDR2 is SASEGT in the germline V gene. V was clipped by 6 bases and J by 4 bases, with 15 bases between them. CDR3 size: 14 residues. The chain uses TRBV6-1 and TRBJ1-2; D is possibly TRBD1 (5 bases). The receptor was derived from a human donor with Susac syndrome. The sample consisted of CD4+ T cells from PBMCs. The CDR3 loop reads CASSVSDSIYGYTF. The CDR3 region has the DNA TGTGCCAGCAGCGTCTCCGACAGCATCTATGGCTACACCTTC.